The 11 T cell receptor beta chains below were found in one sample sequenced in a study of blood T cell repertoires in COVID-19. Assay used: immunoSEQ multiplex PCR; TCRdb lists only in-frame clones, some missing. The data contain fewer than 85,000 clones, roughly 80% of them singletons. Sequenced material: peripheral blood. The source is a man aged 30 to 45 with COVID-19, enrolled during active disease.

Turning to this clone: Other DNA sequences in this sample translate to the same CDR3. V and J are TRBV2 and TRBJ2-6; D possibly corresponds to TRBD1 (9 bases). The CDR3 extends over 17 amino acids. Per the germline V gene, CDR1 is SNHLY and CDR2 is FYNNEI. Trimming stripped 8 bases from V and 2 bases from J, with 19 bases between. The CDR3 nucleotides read TGTGCCAGCCGGGGGGGGACAGGGAGGACTGGGGCCAACGTCCTGACTTTC. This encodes CASRGGTGRTGANVLTF.

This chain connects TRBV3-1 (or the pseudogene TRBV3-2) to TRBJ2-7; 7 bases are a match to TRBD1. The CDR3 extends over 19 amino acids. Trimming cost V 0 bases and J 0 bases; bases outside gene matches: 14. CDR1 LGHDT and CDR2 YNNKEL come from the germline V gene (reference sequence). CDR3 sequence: CASSQDPTGRQVSSYEQYF. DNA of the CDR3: TGTGCCAGCAGCCAAGACCCGACAGGGCGGCAGGTTAGCTCCTACGAGCAGTACTTC.

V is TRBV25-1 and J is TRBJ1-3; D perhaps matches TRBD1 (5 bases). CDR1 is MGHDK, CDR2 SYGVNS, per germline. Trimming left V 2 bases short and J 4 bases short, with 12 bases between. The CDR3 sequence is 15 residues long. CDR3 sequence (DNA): TGTGCCAGCAGTGAAGCAGGGTCCGCGGGAAACACCATATATTTT. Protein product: CASSEAGSAGNTIYF.

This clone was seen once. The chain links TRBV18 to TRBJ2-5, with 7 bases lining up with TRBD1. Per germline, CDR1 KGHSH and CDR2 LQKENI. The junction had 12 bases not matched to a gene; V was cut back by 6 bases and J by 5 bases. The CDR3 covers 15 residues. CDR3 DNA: TGTGCCAGCTCTGCGAGACAGGGCACCGCGGAGACCCAGTACTTC. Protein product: CASSARQGTAETQYF.

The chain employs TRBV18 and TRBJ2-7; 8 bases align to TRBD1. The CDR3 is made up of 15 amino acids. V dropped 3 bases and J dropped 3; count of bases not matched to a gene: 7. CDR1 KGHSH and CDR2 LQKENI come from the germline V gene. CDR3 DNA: TGTGCCAGCTCACCCTCGGGACAGGTTGGCTACGAGCAGTACTTC. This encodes CASSPSGQVGYEQYF. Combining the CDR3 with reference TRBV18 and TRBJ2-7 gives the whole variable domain NAGVMQNPRHLVRRRGQEARLRCSPMKGHSHVYWYRQLPEEGLKFMVYLQKENIIDESGMPKERFSAEFPKEGPSILRIQQVVRGDSAAYFCASSPSGQVGYEQYFGPGTRLTVT.

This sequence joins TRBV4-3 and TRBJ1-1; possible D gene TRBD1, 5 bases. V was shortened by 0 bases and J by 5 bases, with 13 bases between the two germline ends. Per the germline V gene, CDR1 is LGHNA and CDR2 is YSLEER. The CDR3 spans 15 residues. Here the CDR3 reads CASSQDQTGRTEAFF. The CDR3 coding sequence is TGCGCCAGCAGCCAAGATCAAACAGGTCGAACTGAAGCTTTCTTT.

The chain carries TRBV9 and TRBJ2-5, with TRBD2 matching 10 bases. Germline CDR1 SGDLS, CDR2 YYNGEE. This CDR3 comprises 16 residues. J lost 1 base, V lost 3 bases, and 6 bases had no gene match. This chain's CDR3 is CASSAGGLAPQETQYF. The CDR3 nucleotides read TGTGCCAGCAGCGCCGGGGGACTAGCGCCCCAAGAGACCCAGTACTTC.

The CDR3, as DNA: TGTGCCAGCAGTTCTCGGGAGCGGGGCTACAATGAGCAGTTCTTC. Protein: CASSSRERGYNEQFF. This chain joins TRBV6-2 or TRBV6-3 and TRBJ2-1; 7 bases map to TRBD2. This CDR3 comprises 15 residues. Per germline, CDR1 MNHEY and CDR2 SVGEGT. J gave up 3 bases and V 4 bases, and 6 bases lay outside the gene matches.

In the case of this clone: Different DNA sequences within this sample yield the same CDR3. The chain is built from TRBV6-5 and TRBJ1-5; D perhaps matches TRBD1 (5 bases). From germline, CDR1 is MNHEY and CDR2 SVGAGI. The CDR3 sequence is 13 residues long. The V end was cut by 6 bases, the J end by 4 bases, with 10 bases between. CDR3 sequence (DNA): TGTGCCAGCAGCAGGGAAAGAAATCAGCCCCAGCATTTT. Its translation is CASSRERNQPQHF.

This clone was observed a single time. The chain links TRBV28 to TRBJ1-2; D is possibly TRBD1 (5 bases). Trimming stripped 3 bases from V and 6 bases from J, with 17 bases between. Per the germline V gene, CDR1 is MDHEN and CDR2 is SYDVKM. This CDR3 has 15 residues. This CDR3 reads CASSFTLGGGDGYTF. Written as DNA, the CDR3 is TGTGCCAGCAGTTTCACGCTCGGGGGTGGGGATGGCTACACCTTC.

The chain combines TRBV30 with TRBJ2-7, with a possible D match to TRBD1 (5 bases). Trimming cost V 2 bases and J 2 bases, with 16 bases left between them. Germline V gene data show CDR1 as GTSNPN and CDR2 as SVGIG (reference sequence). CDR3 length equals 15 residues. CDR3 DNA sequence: TGTGCCTGGAGTCGGGCCAGGGCAGGGCCCTACGAGCAGTACTTC. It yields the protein CAWSRARAGPYEQYF.